This T cell receptor beta chain came from a study of radiation and T cells in renal cell carcinoma. CDR3 size: 13 residues. In germline, CDR1 is SGHTA, CDR2 FQGTGA. V was shortened by 0 bases and J by 14 bases, with 11 bases between the two germline ends. Treatment in this sample: treatment-naive control, cytoreductive nephrectomy. Sequenced control tumors were from roughly 10 males and several females, median age about 50. Clones were sequenced by immunoSEQ multiplex PCR, and TCRdb holds only the in-frame ones, with some missing. The sample shows about 23,000 clones, less than 55% of them seen only once.

The input for sequencing was tumor tissue, taken from a patient whose treatment was nephrectomy without radiotherapy. The receptor was isolated from a human donor with renal cell carcinoma. The chain carries TRBV7-3 and TRBJ1-6; no clear D. DNA for the CDR3: TGTGCCAGCAGCTTAACGAGGAGGTCAACCCTCCACTTT. It yields the protein CASSLTRRSTLHF.